This TCR beta chain was documented in a study of T-cell reconstitution after alpha-beta-depleted transplantation in children. CDR1 and CDR2 (germline): MDHEN, SYDVKM. V was pared by 6 bases and J by 8 bases, with 17 bases between. The CDR3 is 14 residues long. As for this clonotype: The antigen remains unidentified.

The TCRbeta library incorporated unique molecular identifiers. MiXCR, applied by TCRdb to the PCR reads, yields one record per CDR3 protein. The repertoire has around 580,000 distinct CDR3 sequences, 20% to 25% of them found once; the top ten carry around an eighth. Whole-study results and caveats: Recipient T cells and thymic progenitors that survived were the source of the high TCRbeta diversity seen at day 60 in some patients. The origin of alpha-beta T cells about two months after transplant was reportedly several hundred expanded graft clones. After one year, T-cell counts and TCRbeta diversity mostly came from new T cells.

This sequence was found in a boy younger than two who had a stem cell transplant for acute myeloid leukemia, so the T cells may come from the graft donor. The gene calls are TRBV28 and TRBJ2-1; unclear D gene. The material sequenced was PBMCs, mostly from graft donor cells, taken 360 days after TCRalphabeta/CD19-depleted stem cell transplant. The CDR3 loop is CASRFRGGRDEQFF. DNA for the CDR3: TGTGCCAGCAGATTCAGAGGCGGCCGGGATGAGCAGTTCTTC.